This is a list of T cell receptor beta chains from one sample in a study of blood T cell repertoires in COVID-19. Clones were sequenced by immunoSEQ multiplex PCR, and TCRdb holds only the in-frame ones, with some missing. The sample has more than 90,000 clones, about 74% seen once. Sequenced material: peripheral blood. The receptors derive from a man in his sixties or seventies with acute or convalescent COVID-19. Both conserved end residues are part of each CDR3. The D gene is left open where the match is weak. Clone size is not always given. Where it is, it says once, few, many or a class for expanded clones.

clone_size	j_call	d_call	v_call	cdr3_aa	cdr3_nt
NA	TRBJ1-6	NA	TRBV13	CASSLGMANPSNSPLHF	TGTGCCAGCAGCTTAGGCATGGCAAACCCTTCGAATTCACCCCTCCACTTT
NA	TRBJ2-5	NA	TRBV5-1	CASSLRQGLGETQYF	TGTGCCAGCAGCTTGCGCCAGGGGCTGGGGGAGACCCAGTACTTC
few	TRBJ2-7	NA	TRBV4-3	CASSQVNGAGEQYF	TGCGCCAGCAGCCAAGTTAACGGGGCGGGAGAGCAGTACTTC
NA	TRBJ2-7	TRBD2	TRBV27	CASMGSGTYEQYF	TGTGCCAGCATGGGTAGCGGGACCTACGAGCAGTACTTC
NA	TRBJ2-5	TRBD1	TRBV6-6	CASRPQGAGETQYF	TGTGCCAGCAGACCACAGGGGGCAGGGGAGACCCAGTACTTC
NA	TRBJ2-1	NA	TRBV27	CASSFSTAFEQFF	TGTGCCAGCAGTTTCTCGACAGCCTTCGAGCAGTTCTTC
NA	TRBJ2-6	NA	TRBV18	CASSPAGSGANVLTF	TGTGCCAGCTCACCGGCGGGTTCAGGGGCCAACGTCCTGACTTTC
NA	TRBJ1-5	TRBD1	TRBV4-1	CASSQPDRGDQPQHF	TGCGCCAGCAGCCAACCAGACAGGGGCGATCAGCCCCAGCATTTT
NA	TRBJ2-7	TRBD1	TRBV6-5	CASSYSGQEAYEQYF	TGTGCCAGCAGTTACTCGGGACAGGAGGCCTACGAGCAGTACTTC
NA	TRBJ1-1	NA	TRBV7-9	CASSPSLGGTEAFF	TGTGCCAGCAGCCCCTCCCTAGGGGGCACTGAAGCTTTCTTT
NA	TRBJ2-2	TRBD1	TRBV5-1	CASSRQGSDGELFF	TGCGCCAGCAGCCGACAGGGGAGCGACGGGGAGCTGTTTTTT
NA	TRBJ1-3	NA	TRBV6-2/TRBV6-3	CASSHRLGLLLSGNTIYF	TGTGCCAGCAGTCACCGGCTCGGACTCCTTCTGTCTGGAAACACCATATATTTT
once	TRBJ1-1	NA	TRBV9	CASSVAGSRNTEAFF	TGTGCCAGCAGCGTAGCAGGGTCTCGGAACACTGAAGCTTTCTTT
NA	TRBJ2-1	NA	TRBV9	CASSVAGGDSYNEQFF	TGTGCCAGCAGCGTAGCTGGAGGGGACTCCTACAATGAGCAGTTCTTC
NA	TRBJ1-5	NA	TRBV30	CAWSADSYQPQHF	TGTGCCTGGAGTGCGGACAGCTATCAGCCCCAGCATTTT
NA	TRBJ2-3	NA	TRBV9	CASSATHRLPPSTDTQYF	TGTGCCAGCAGCGCGACCCATCGACTACCCCCTAGCACAGATACGCAGTATTTT
NA	TRBJ2-6	NA	TRBV3-1/TRBV3-2	CASSQDLEVSGANVLTF	TGTGCCAGCAGCCAAGATCTAGAGGTGTCTGGGGCCAACGTCCTGACTTTC
NA	TRBJ2-3	TRBD2	TRBV9	CASSVKSGSFDTQYF	TGTGCCAGCAGCGTAAAAAGCGGGAGCTTTGATACGCAGTATTTT
few	TRBJ1-2	NA	TRBV28	CASKFIDYTF	TGTGCCAGCAAGTTTATAGACTACACCTTC
few	TRBJ1-2	NA	TRBV3-1/TRBV3-2	CASSQVQGASGYTF	TGTGCCAGCAGCCAAGTGCAAGGGGCGTCGGGCTACACCTTC
NA	TRBJ2-3	TRBD2	TRBV6-2/TRBV6-3	CASSGRGGAYSTDTQYF	TGTGCCAGCAGTGGTCGCGGGGGGGCTTATAGCACAGATACGCAGTATTTT
NA	TRBJ2-5	TRBD2	TRBV11-2	CASSLVGLQETQYF	TGTGCCAGCAGCTTAGTGGGACTACAAGAGACCCAGTACTTC
NA	TRBJ2-1	TRBD1	TRBV5-1	CASTLGQGAYNEQFF	TGCGCCAGCACCCTGGGACAGGGGGCTTACAATGAGCAGTTCTTC
NA	TRBJ2-7	NA	TRBV7-9	CASSTSYYEQYF	TGTGCCAGCAGCACCTCCTACTACGAGCAGTACTTC
once	TRBJ1-2	NA	TRBV6-5	CASSYGEGNYGYTF	TGTGCCAGCAGTTACGGTGAGGGTAACTATGGCTACACCTTC
NA	TRBJ2-5	TRBD2	TRBV15	CATDRQRTSGSLETQYF	TGTGCCACCGACCGACAGCGGACTAGCGGGAGTTTGGAGACCCAGTACTTC
NA	TRBJ2-7	TRBD2	TRBV4-1	CASSQGGTSGYEQYF	TGCGCCAGCAGCCAAGGTGGAACTAGCGGCTACGAGCAGTACTTC
once	TRBJ2-7	NA	TRBV29-1	CSVEGPEFEQYF	TGCAGCGTTGAGGGGCCTGAGTTCGAGCAGTACTTC
NA	TRBJ1-5	NA	TRBV19	CASSIARQAGNQPQHF	TGTGCCAGTAGTATAGCACGACAGGCAGGCAATCAGCCCCAGCATTTT
NA	TRBJ1-1	NA	TRBV19	CASSIQGSEAFF	TGTGCCAGTAGTATACAGGGTTCTGAAGCTTTCTTT
NA	TRBJ1-5	TRBD1	TRBV6-2/TRBV6-3	CASSYSGTGASNQPQHF	TGTGCCAGCAGTTACTCCGGGACAGGGGCTTCCAATCAGCCCCAGCATTTT
NA	TRBJ2-1	TRBD2	TRBV29-1	CSGTSVGGNEQFF	TGCAGCGGGACTAGTGTCGGGGGCAATGAGCAGTTCTTC
NA	TRBJ2-7	NA	TRBV7-3	CASSLGGGAGDEQYF	TGTGCCAGCAGCTTAGGAGGGGGCGCGGGCGACGAGCAGTACTTC
NA	TRBJ2-7	TRBD2	TRBV5-1	CASSPGGTGTIYEQYF	TGCGCCAGCAGCCCTGGTGGCACCGGGACTATATACGAGCAGTACTTC
once	TRBJ1-2	NA	TRBV19	CASSAQGNYGYTF	TGTGCCAGTAGTGCTCAGGGAAACTATGGCTACACCTTC
NA	TRBJ2-5	NA	TRBV11-2	CASSLEAPYQETQYF	TGTGCCAGCAGCTTAGAAGCGCCGTACCAAGAGACCCAGTACTTC
few	TRBJ2-7	NA	TRBV18	CASSPPASRYEQYF	TGTGCCAGCTCACCACCGGCCAGTCGTTACGAGCAGTACTTC
once	TRBJ2-1	NA	TRBV7-8	CASSFVAGGIGHNEQFF	TGTGCCAGCAGCTTCGTAGCCGGCGGGATCGGGCACAATGAGCAGTTCTTC
NA	TRBJ2-2	NA	TRBV5-6	CASSLWLAATGELFF	TGTGCCAGCAGCTTGTGGTTAGCAGCGACCGGGGAGCTGTTTTTT
few	TRBJ2-6	TRBD2	TRBV27	CASRPAGNSGANVLTF	TGTGCCAGCAGGCCAGCGGGGAACTCTGGGGCCAACGTCCTGACTTTC
NA	TRBJ2-7	NA	TRBV30	CAWSIERRQYF	TGTGCCTGGAGTATCGAAAGGAGGCAGTACTTC
NA	TRBJ2-2	NA	TRBV5-1	CASKGGERTTGELFF	TGCGCCAGCAAAGGAGGGGAAAGGACCACCGGGGAGCTGTTTTTT
NA	TRBJ2-1	TRBD2	TRBV6-2/TRBV6-3	CASSSPRLAGGGNEQFF	TGTGCCAGCAGTTCCCCTCGACTAGCGGGGGGCGGGAATGAGCAGTTCTTC